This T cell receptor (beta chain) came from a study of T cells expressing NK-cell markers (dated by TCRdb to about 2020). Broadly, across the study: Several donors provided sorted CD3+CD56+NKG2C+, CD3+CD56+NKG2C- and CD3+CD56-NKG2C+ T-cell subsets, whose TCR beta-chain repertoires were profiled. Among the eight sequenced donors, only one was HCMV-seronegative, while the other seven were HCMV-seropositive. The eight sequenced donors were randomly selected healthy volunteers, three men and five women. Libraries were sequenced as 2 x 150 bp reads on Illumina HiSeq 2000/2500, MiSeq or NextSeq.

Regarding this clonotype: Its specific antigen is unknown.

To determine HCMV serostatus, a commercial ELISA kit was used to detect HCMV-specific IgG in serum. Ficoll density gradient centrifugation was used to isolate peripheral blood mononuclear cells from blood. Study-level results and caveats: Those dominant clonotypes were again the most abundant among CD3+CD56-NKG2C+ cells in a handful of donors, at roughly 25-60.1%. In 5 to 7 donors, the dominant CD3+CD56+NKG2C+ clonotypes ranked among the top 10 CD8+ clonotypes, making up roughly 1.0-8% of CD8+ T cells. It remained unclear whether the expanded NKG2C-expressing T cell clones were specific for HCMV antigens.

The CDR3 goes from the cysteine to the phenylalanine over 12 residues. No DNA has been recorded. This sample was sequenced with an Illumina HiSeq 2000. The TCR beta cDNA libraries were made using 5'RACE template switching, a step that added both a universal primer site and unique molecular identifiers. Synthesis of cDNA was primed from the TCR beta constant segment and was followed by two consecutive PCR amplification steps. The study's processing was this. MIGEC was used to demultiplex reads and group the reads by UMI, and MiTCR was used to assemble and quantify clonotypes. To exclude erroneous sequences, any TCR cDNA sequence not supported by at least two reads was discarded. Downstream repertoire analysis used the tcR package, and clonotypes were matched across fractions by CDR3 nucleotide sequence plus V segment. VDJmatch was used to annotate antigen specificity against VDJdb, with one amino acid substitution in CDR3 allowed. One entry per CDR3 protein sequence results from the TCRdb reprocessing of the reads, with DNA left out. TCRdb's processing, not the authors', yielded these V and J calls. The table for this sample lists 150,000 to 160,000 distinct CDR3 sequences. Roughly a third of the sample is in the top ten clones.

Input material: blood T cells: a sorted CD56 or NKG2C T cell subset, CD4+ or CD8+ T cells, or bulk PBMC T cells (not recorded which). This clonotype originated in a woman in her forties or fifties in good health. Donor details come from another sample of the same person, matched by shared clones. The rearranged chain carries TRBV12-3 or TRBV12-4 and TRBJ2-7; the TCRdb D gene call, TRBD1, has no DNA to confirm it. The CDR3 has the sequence CASSWGNREQYF.